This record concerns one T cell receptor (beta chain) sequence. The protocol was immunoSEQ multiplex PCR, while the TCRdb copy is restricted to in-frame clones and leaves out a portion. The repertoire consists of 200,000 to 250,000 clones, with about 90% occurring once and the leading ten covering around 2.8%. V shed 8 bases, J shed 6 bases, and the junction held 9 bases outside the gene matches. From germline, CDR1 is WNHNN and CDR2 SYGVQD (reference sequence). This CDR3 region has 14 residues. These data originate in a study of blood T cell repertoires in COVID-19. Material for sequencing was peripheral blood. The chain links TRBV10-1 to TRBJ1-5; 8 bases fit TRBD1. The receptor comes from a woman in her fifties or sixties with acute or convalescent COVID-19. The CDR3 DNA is TGCGCCAGCCTGACAGGGGCCGGGGCTCAGCCCCAGCATTTT. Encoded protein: CASLTGAGAQPQHF.